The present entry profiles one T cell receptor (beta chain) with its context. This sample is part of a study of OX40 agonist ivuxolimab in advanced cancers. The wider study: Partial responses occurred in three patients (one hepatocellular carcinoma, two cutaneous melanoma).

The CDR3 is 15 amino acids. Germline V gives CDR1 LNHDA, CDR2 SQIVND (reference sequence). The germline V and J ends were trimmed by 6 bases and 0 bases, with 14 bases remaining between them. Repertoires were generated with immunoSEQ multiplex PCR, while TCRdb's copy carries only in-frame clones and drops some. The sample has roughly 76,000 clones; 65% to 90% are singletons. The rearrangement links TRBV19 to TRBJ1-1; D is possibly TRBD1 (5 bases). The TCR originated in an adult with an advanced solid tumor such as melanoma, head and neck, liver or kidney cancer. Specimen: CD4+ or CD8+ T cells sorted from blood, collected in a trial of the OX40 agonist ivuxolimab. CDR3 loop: CASSHPPTVNTEAFF. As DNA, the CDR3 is TGTGCCAGTAGCCACCCGCCGACAGTGAACACTGAAGCTTTCTTT.